This T cell receptor (beta chain) appears in the sequencing data of a study of cytomegalovirus exposure and HLA in healthy donors. Study details: As an earlier analysis found, around 170 million T cells yielded fewer than 130 million unique TCR beta sequences.

Germline CDR1 and CDR2: LNHNV and YYDKDF (reference sequence). CDR3 length: 15 residues. The V end was cut by 4 bases, the J end by 3 bases, with 16 bases between. Regarding donors, all were healthy bone marrow donors. Primers: 60 Vbeta forward and 13 Jbeta reverse. The repertoire was sequenced with immunoSEQ multiplex PCR; TCRdb's copy has only in-frame clones and lacks some. The repertoire holds 100,000 to 150,000 clones, with 80% as singletons. Study-wide results and limits: Previous analysis showed most TCR beta V segments were productive about 87% or about 30% of the time. A later analysis revealed that TCR association rates differed between HLA loci, peaking at DRB1 and bottoming out at HLA-C.

About this clone itself: What it binds is unknown.

The source material was PBMCs. V is TRBV15 and J is TRBJ2-7; D unresolved. The clonotype comes from a man aged 25-45 years in good health and CMV-seropositive. The chain's CDR3 is CATSNAAYLHYEQYF. The CDR3 DNA follows: TGTGCCACCAGCAATGCGGCATACTTACACTACGAGCAGTACTTC.